Shown below are 5 T cell receptor beta chains from a single sample sequenced in a study of OX40 agonist ivuxolimab in advanced cancers. Produced via immunoSEQ multiplex PCR; TCRdb's table is partial and in-frame only. The sample consists of roughly 70,000 clones, roughly 84% of them appearing once. The material was CD4+ or CD8+ T cells sorted from blood, obtained in a trial of the OX40 agonist ivuxolimab. These receptors all come from an adult with an advanced solid tumor such as melanoma, head and neck, liver or kidney cancer.

The J gene is TRBJ2-7, the V gene TRBV5-1; TRBD2 agrees at 10 bases. The ends lost 0 bases at V and 5 bases at J; junction bases unmatched: 2. CDR3 length equals 14 residues. Germline V gene lookup returns CDR1 SGHRS and CDR2 YFSETQ. The DNA for the CDR3 is TGCGCCAGCAGCTTGGGGGGGACTAGCGACGAGCAGTACTTC. Its translation: CASSLGGTSDEQYF.

The chain joins TRBV7-9 to TRBJ1-1; a possible D gene is TRBD1 (5 bases). Germline V gene lookup returns CDR1 SEHNR and CDR2 FQNEAQ (reference sequence). Trimming pared 4 bases from V and 3 bases from J, leaving 15 bases between. The CDR3 totals 15 residues. The CDR3 coding sequence is TGTGCCAGCAGCTCGATCGGAGGGGCGGACACTGAAGCTTTCTTT. Amino acids: CASSSIGGADTEAFF.

The chain recombines TRBV9 with TRBJ2-1; 7 bases map to TRBD1. V lost 4 bases to trimming and J lost 4 bases; unmatched junction nucleotides: 11. CDR1 is SGDLS and CDR2 is YYNGEE in the germline V gene. This CDR3 is 16 amino acids long. CDR3 region: CASSSRLMDRYNEQFF. In DNA, the CDR3 is TGTGCCAGCAGCTCACGACTCATGGACAGGTACAATGAGCAGTTCTTC. Full variable domain (remainder filled in from reference TRBV9 and TRBJ2-1): DSGVTQTPKHLITATGQRVTLRCSPRSGDLSVYWYQQSLDQGLQFLIQYYNGEERAKGNILERFSAQQFPDLHSELNLSSLELGDSALYFCASSSRLMDRYNEQFFGPGTRLTVL.

V usage is TRBV30 and J usage is TRBJ1-5, with a weak D call TRBD1 (6 bases). Germline CDR1 and CDR2: GTSNPN and SVGIG (reference sequence). V was trimmed by 0 bases and J by 4 bases, leaving 10 bases between them. CDR3 size: 14 residues. CDR3: CAWSVRRGNQPQHF. CDR3 sequence (DNA): TGTGCCTGGAGTGTACGGAGGGGGAATCAGCCCCAGCATTTT.

This sequence joins TRBV5-6 and TRBJ2-1, with TRBD2 matching over 9 bases. The CDR3 sequence is 15 residues long. Germline assignment: CDR1 SGHDT and CDR2 YYEEEE. Trimming took 4 bases from V and 8 from J; bases not matched to a gene: 10. CDR3 sequence (DNA): TGTGCCAGCAGCGCGGGACTAGCCGAGTGGGATGAGCAGTTCTTC. Translating gives CASSAGLAEWDEQFF.